The rows below give T cell receptor beta chains drawn from one sample of a study of Graves' ophthalmopathy and Graves' hyperthyroidism. TCRdb fed the multiplex PCR reads into MiXCR, producing one record per CDR3 protein. This table holds about 1.1 million distinct CDR3 sequences, 35% to 40% found once. The sample comprised peripheral blood or thyroid tissue (not recorded which). All receptors derive from an adult man with Graves' hyperthyroidism. CDR3s include the opening cysteine and the closing phenylalanine or tryptophan. Each record gives: J gene, D gene, V gene, clone size, CDR3 protein, CDR3 DNA. D genes are given only for firm matches. Clone size, where shown, is once, few, many, or a class for clones that have expanded.

>TRBJ2-2|NA|TRBV24-1|many
CATSDSQTFTGELFF
TGTGCCACCAGTGATTCGCAGACCTTCACCGGGGAGCTGTTTTTT
>TRBJ1-1|NA|TRBV7-3|NA
CASSLMGGRDKAFF
TGTGCCAGCAGCTTAATGGGGGGCCGGGACAAAGCTTTCTTT
>TRBJ2-5|NA|TRBV29-1|many
CSVESGIGETQYF
TGCAGCGTTGAGTCAGGGATCGGGGAGACCCAGTACTTC
>TRBJ2-2|TRBD2|TRBV11-2|few
CASSGKTSGGPSNTGELFF
TGTGCCAGCAGCGGAAAGACTAGCGGGGGGCCCTCGAACACCGGGGAGCTGTTTTTT
>TRBJ1-5|NA|TRBV7-2|many
CASSLAYRDQPQHF
TGTGCCAGCAGCTTAGCGTACAGGGACCAGCCCCAGCATTTT
>TRBJ1-1|NA|TRBV28|NA
CASSLTTPGLTEAFF
TGTGCCAGCAGTTTAACGACCCCGGGGCTTACTGAAGCTTTCTTT
>TRBJ1-3|NA|TRBV4-1|many
CASSQGEHTGNTIYF
TGCGCCAGCAGCCAAGGAGAGCATACTGGAAACACCATATATTTT
>TRBJ1-1|NA|TRBV7-9|NA
CASSLQGANTETFF
TGTGCCAGCAGCTTGCAAGGAGCGAACACTGAAACTTTCTTT
>TRBJ1-1|TRBD1|TRBV2|NA
CASGTGADEAFF
TGTGCCAGCGGCACAGGGGCGGATGAAGCTTTCTTT
>TRBJ2-7|NA|TRBV7-2|NA
CASSLNFRRGLYEQYF
TGTGCCAGCAGTTTGAATTTCAGGCGGGGTCTTTACGAGCAGTACTTC
>TRBJ1-1|NA|TRBV2|few
CASVIRTEAFF
TGTGCCAGCGTGATCCGGACTGAAGCTTTCTTT
>TRBJ1-6|NA|TRBV20-1|few
CSARDTGGAGSPLHF
TGCAGTGCTAGGGACACAGGAGGCGCAGGGTCACCCCTCCACTTT
>TRBJ2-5|NA|TRBV10-3|NA
CACGDRTETQYF
TGTGCCTGCGGGGACAGAACTGAGACCCAGTACTTC
>TRBJ1-4|TRBD1|TRBV12-3/TRBV12-4|few
CASSLSRDRGPEKLFF
TGTGCCAGCAGTTTATCCCGAGACAGGGGGCCAGAAAAACTGTTTTTT
>TRBJ1-1|NA|TRBV5-4|NA
CASSQGPLTRVTEASF
TGTGCCAGCAGCCAAGGTCCTTTAACGAGAGTCACTGAAGCTTCCTTT
>TRBJ2-5|TRBD1|TRBV10-3|many
CAISGVGQGIQETQYF
TGTGCCATCAGTGGAGTCGGACAGGGAATCCAAGAGACCCAGTACTTC
>TRBJ1-1|NA|TRBV12-3/TRBV12-4|NA
CASSLTGEGFF
TGTGCCAGCAGTTTAACGGGGGAGGGATTCTTT
>TRBJ2-7|NA|TRBV11-2|few
CASTKTHSSSYEQYF
TGTGCCAGCACCAAGACCCACTCGAGCTCCTACGAGCAGTACTTC
>TRBJ1-2|NA|TRBV6-5|NA
CASSDPSPGVSNYGYTF
TGTGCCAGCAGTGACCCATCCCCGGGGGTATCTAACTATGGCTACACCTTC
>TRBJ1-1|NA|TRBV6-5|many
CASSYSIGVEAFF
TGTGCCAGCAGTTACTCGATTGGGGTGGAAGCTTTCTTT
>TRBJ2-7|TRBD2|TRBV29-1|NA
CSGRLAGTGELYF
TGCAGCGGCAGACTAGCTGGCACCGGGGAGCTGTACTTC
>TRBJ2-5|NA|TRBV20-1|NA
CSARSGTVGVETQYF
TGCAGTGCTAGATCTGGGACTGTGGGAGTGGAGACCCAGTACTTC
>TRBJ2-5|TRBD2|TRBV7-9|few
CASSLKAGIVLAGGWETQYF
TGTGCCAGCAGCTTAAAAGCCGGAATTGTGCTAGCGGGGGGGTGGGAGACCCAGTACTTC
>TRBJ2-7|NA|TRBV10-2|NA
CASSARARNYEQYF
TGTGCCAGCAGTGCTAGGGCTAGGAACTACGAGCAGTACTTC
>TRBJ1-1|NA|TRBV30|NA
CAWSAQGNTEAFF
TGTGCCTGGAGTGCCCAGGGGAACACTGAAGCTTTCTTT
>TRBJ2-7|TRBD2|TRBV29-1|many
CSVVGGDETYEQYF
TGCAGCGTTGTGGGGGGGGACGAAACCTACGAGCAGTACTTC
>TRBJ2-5|NA|TRBV7-8|many
CASSLRGAWRETQYF
TGTGCCAGCAGCCTGAGGGGGGCCTGGCGGGAGACCCAGTACTTC
>TRBJ1-4|TRBD1|TRBV20-1|many
CSARFGQGDEKLFF
TGCAGTGCTAGATTCGGACAGGGGGATGAAAAACTGTTTTTT
>TRBJ1-2|NA|TRBV24-1|few
CATSEDGLARGYTF
TGTGCCACCAGTGAGGATGGACTCGCTCGTGGCTACACCTTC
>TRBJ1-4|TRBD1|TRBV29-1|many
CSVRDRTNEKLFF
TGCAGCGTGAGGGACAGGACTAATGAAAAACTGTTTTTT
>TRBJ2-7|TRBD2|TRBV29-1|many
CSARLAGDSYEQYF
TGCAGCGCGAGACTAGCGGGGGACTCCTACGAGCAGTACTTC
>TRBJ1-1|NA|TRBV5-1|many
CASSLVAPSEAFF
TGCGCCAGCAGCTTGGTGGCACCCTCTGAAGCTTTCTTT
>TRBJ2-5|TRBD2|TRBV5-1|NA
CASSFSGGAGTQYF
TGCGCCAGCAGCTTTAGCGGGGGGGCCGGGACCCAGTACTTC
>TRBJ1-1|NA|TRBV5-5|many
CASNSDANTEAFF
TGTGCCAGCAACTCGGACGCGAACACTGAAGCTTTCTTT
>TRBJ1-2|NA|TRBV7-3|many
CASSLRFGGGYTF
TGTGCCAGCAGCTTAAGGTTTGGCGGTGGCTACACCTTC
>TRBJ2-5|TRBD2|TRBV7-8|few
CASSISAGGETQYF
TGTGCCAGCAGTATCAGCGCGGGAGGAGAGACCCAGTACTTC
>TRBJ1-1|NA|TRBV5-1|NA
CASSSDTENTEAFF
TGCGCCAGCAGCTCGGACACCGAGAACACTGAAGCTTTCTTT